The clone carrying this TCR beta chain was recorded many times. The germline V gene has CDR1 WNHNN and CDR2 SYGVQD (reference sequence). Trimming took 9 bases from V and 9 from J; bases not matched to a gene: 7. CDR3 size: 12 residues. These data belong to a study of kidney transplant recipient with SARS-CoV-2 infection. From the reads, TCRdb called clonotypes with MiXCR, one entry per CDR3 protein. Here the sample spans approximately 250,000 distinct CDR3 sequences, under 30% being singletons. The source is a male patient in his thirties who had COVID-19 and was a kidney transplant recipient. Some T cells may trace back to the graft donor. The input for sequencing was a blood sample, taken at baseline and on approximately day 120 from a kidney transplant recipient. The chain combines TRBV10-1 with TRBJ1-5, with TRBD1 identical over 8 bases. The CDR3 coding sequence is TGCGCCAGTAACTTACAGGGGGTGCCCCAGCATTTT. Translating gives CASNLQGVPQHF.